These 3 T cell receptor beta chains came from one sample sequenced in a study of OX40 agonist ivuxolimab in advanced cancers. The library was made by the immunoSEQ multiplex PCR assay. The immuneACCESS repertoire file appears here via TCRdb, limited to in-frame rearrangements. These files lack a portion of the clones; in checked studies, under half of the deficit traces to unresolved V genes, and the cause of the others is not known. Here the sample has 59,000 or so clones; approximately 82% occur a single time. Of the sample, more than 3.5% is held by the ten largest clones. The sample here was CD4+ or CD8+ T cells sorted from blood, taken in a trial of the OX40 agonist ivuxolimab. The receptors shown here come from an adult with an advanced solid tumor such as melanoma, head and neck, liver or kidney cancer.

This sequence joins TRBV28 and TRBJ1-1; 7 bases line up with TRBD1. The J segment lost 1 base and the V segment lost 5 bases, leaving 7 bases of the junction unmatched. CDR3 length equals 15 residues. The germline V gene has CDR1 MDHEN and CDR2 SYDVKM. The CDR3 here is CASSIPGGTNTEAFF. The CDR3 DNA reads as TGTGCCAGCAGTATTCCAGGGGGAACGAACACTGAAGCTTTCTTT. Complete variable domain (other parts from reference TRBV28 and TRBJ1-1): DVKVTQSSRYLVKRTGEKVFLECVQDMDHENMFWYRQDPGLGLRLIYFSYDVKMKEKGDIPEGYSVSREKKERFSLILESASTNQTSMYLCASSIPGGTNTEAFFGQGTRLTVV.

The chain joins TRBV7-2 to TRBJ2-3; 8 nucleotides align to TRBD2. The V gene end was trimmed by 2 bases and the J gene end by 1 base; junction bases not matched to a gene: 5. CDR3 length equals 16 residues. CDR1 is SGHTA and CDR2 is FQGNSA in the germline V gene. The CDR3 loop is CASSLMAGGGTDTQYF. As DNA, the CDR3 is TGTGCCAGCAGCTTAATGGCCGGGGGGGGCACAGATACGCAGTATTTT.

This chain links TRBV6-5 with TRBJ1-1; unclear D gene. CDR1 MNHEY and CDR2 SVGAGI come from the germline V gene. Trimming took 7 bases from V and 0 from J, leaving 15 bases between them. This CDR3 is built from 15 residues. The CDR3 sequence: CASTLGQAMNTEAFF. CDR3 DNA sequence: TGTGCCAGCACCTTAGGGCAGGCTATGAACACTGAAGCTTTCTTT.